These 8 T cell receptor beta chains originate from one sample sequenced in a study of blood T cell repertoires in COVID-19. The method was immunoSEQ multiplex PCR; TCRdb's version includes in-frame clones alone and lacks a portion of them. This table holds some 150,000 clones, about 82% found once. Sequencing used peripheral blood. These receptors all come from a woman aged 55-75 years with acute or convalescent COVID-19.

This rearrangement joins TRBV2 to TRBJ2-5, with 8 bases lining up with TRBD1. Germline values: CDR1 SNHLY, CDR2 FYNNEI. The V segment lost 6 bases and the J segment 0 bases; nucleotides outside the gene matches: 6. The CDR3 is 15 residues long. CDR3 DNA: TGTGCCAGCAGCGTCCAGGGGGCAGACCAAGAGACCCAGTACTTC. Translating it yields CASSVQGADQETQYF.

The V call is TRBV19, the J call TRBJ1-5, with 8 positions matching TRBD1. CDR1 is LNHDA, CDR2 SQIVND, per germline (reference sequence). The J segment lost 3 bases and the V segment lost 3 bases, leaving 7 bases of the junction unmatched. The CDR3 has 16 amino acids. CDR3 nucleotide sequence: TGTGCCAGTAGTATCGACAGGGGACGATTCAATCAGCCCCAGCATTTT. Protein: CASSIDRGRFNQPQHF.

The chain employs TRBV9 and TRBJ2-7, with D possibly matching TRBD1 (6 bases). CDR3 size: 11 residues. Trimming left V 5 bases short and J 9 bases short, with 12 bases between. Germline CDR1 and CDR2: SGDLS and YYNGEE. CDR3 region: CASRGGQLQYF. The CDR3, as DNA: TGTGCCAGCAGAGGTGGACAGTTGCAGTACTTC.

V usage is TRBV7-8 and J usage is TRBJ1-6, with D possibly TRBD1 on 5 matching bases. The CDR3 extends over 15 amino acids. V gave up 5 bases and J gave up 5 bases, with 13 bases separating them. The V gene's germline CDR1 is SGHVS and CDR2 FQNEAQ. The DNA for the CDR3 is TGTGCCAGCAGCCCCCTGGGGGGAGATAATTCACCCCTCCACTTT. This gives the protein CASSPLGGDNSPLHF. The variable domain in full, completed from reference TRBV7-8 and TRBJ1-6, reads GAGVSQSPRYKVAKRGQDVALRCDPISGHVSLFWYQQALGQGPEFLTYFQNEAQLDKSGLPSDRFFAERPEGSVSTLKIQRTQQEDSAVYLCASSPLGGDNSPLHFGNGTRLTVT.

J is TRBJ2-7 and V is TRBV5-1; 7 nucleotides agree with TRBD2. The germline V gene has CDR1 SGHRS and CDR2 YFSETQ. This CDR3 is built from 17 residues. V lost 0 bases, J lost 0 bases, and 9 bases stayed unmatched. CDR3 coding DNA: TGCGCCAGCAGCTTGGCGTTTGGGGGGGTTAACTCCTACGAGCAGTACTTC. Translating gives CASSLAFGGVNSYEQYF.

The V and J genes are TRBV12-3 or TRBV12-4 and TRBJ1-1; D is unresolved. The V gene lost 5 bases and the J gene lost 7 bases, with 11 bases spanning the gap. The CDR3 is made up of 12 amino acids. In DNA form, the CDR3 reads TGTGCCAGCAGTGGCGGGCGAGTTGAAGCTTTCTTT. Its translation: CASSGGRVEAFF.

In nucleotides, the CDR3 is TGTGCCAGCAGTTTATCCTACACCGGGGAGCTGTTTTTT. Residues: CASSLSYTGELFF. The rearrangement links TRBV27 to TRBJ2-2; D is uncertain. The CDR3 totals 13 residues. V lost 0 bases, J lost 3 bases, and 2 bases lay in between. Germline CDR1 and CDR2: MNHEY and SMNVEV (reference sequence).

CDR3 sequence: CASGTGRTDTQYF. The CDR3 coding sequence is TGTGCCAGTGGGACAGGCCGCACAGATACGCAGTATTTT. The chain employs TRBV2 and TRBJ2-3; 8 positions agree with TRBD1. Germline CDR1 reads SNHLY; CDR2 reads FYNNEI. V lost 9 bases, J lost 1 base, and 3 bases stayed unmatched. The length of the CDR3 is 13 residues. Using reference TRBV2 and TRBJ2-3 for the parts outside the CDR3, the full variable domain is EPEVTQTPSHQVTQMGQEVILRCVPISNHLYFYWYRQILGQKVEFLVSFYNNEISEKSEIFDDQFSVERPDGSNFTLKIRSTKLEDSAMYFCASGTGRTDTQYFGPGTRLTVL.